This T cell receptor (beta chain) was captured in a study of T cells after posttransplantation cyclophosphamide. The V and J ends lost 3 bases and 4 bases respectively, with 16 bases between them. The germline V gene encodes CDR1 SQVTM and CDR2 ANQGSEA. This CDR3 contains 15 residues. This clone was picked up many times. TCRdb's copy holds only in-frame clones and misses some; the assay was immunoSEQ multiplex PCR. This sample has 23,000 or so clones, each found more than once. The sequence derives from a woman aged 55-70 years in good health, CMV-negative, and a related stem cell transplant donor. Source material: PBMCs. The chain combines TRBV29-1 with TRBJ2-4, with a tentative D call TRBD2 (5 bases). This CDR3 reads CSVDAREMGKNIQYF. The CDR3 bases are TGCAGCGTTGATGCTAGGGAGATGGGGAAAAACATTCAGTACTTC.